What follows are 31 T cell receptor beta chains derived from one specimen sequenced in a study of blood T cell repertoires in COVID-19. The repertoire was sequenced with immunoSEQ multiplex PCR; TCRdb's copy has only in-frame clones and lacks some. The sample includes about 220,000 clones, 85% to 90% of them seen just once. The specimen was PBMCs or T cells enriched from blood (not recorded which). The receptor source for this set is a woman aged 18-35 years in a cohort exposed to, infected with or recovered from COVID-19 (not recorded which).

This clone was seen once. The chain recombines TRBV7-3 with TRBJ2-2; 7 nucleotides align to TRBD2. J gave up 3 bases and V 7 bases, and 14 bases lay outside the gene matches. The CDR3 spans 17 residues. CDR1 SGHTA and CDR2 FQGTGA come from the germline V gene. CDR3 coding DNA: TGTGCCAGCACCACGACGGGGGGTGTTGAATACACCGGGGAGCTGTTTTTT. The encoded protein is CASTTTGGVEYTGELFF.

This clone turned up a few times. This chain joins TRBV7-2 and TRBJ2-7, with 7 bases that match TRBD1. Germline CDR1 SGHTA, CDR2 FQGNSA. The V gene end was trimmed by 0 bases and the J gene end by 2 bases; junction bases not matched to a gene: 7. This CDR3 region has 16 residues. The DNA for the CDR3 is TGTGCCAGCAGCTTAGCTGGGCTGACAGGGACCTACGAGCAGTACTTC. Its translation: CASSLAGLTGTYEQYF.

The chain couples TRBV6-1 to TRBJ1-2; D gene unclear. The CDR3 has 15 amino acids. Trimming took off 1 base at V and 4 bases at J, with 13 bases between the two ends. The germline gives CDR1 MNHNS, CDR2 SASEGT. This CDR3 reads CASSEGRSGLYGYTF. In nucleotides, the CDR3 is TGTGCCAGCAGTGAAGGGAGGTCAGGACTCTATGGCTACACCTTC.

The chain couples TRBV19 to TRBJ1-5, with D hard to call. There are 15 residues in the CDR3. V lost 3 bases to trimming and J lost 2 bases, with 11 bases between them. The germline V gene has CDR1 LNHDA and CDR2 SQIVND (reference sequence). The CDR3 region is CASSIVSGGNQPQHF. The CDR3 region has the DNA TGTGCCAGTAGTATCGTTTCCGGGGGCAATCAGCCCCAGCATTTT.

V is TRBV24-1 and J is TRBJ2-2, with D tentatively TRBD1 (5 bases). Germline-derived CDR1 and CDR2 are KGHDR and SFDVKD. The CDR3 contains 16 residues. The V and J ends lost 4 bases and 6 bases respectively, with 17 bases between them. The CDR3 reads CATSDSQVVRPGELFF. As DNA, the CDR3 is TGTGCCACCAGTGACTCACAGGTGGTCAGACCCGGGGAGCTGTTTTTT.

The genes are TRBV3-1 (or the pseudogene TRBV3-2) and TRBJ2-1; D possibly corresponds to TRBD1 (5 bases). The CDR3 runs to 13 residues. V was pared by 6 bases and J by 8 bases, with 14 bases between. Germline CDR1 and CDR2: LGHDT and YNNKEL (reference sequence). The CDR3, as DNA: TGTGCCAGCAGTTCTGAAGGGGTTCATGAGCAGTTCTTC. Protein product: CASSSEGVHEQFF.

This rearrangement joins TRBV7-6 to TRBJ1-6; possible D gene TRBD1, 5 bases. CDR3 length equals 17 residues. From germline, CDR1 is SGHVS and CDR2 FNYEAQ. V was pared by 5 bases and J by 0 bases, with 14 bases between. The CDR3 DNA reads TGTGCCAGCAGCCCCCAAGGGGCTAGCTCCTATAATTCACCCCTCCACTTT. Protein sequence: CASSPQGASSYNSPLHF.

The rearrangement uses TRBV5-1 and TRBJ2-5; the match to TRBD2 covers 8 bases. The V segment lost 5 bases and the J segment 5 bases; nucleotides outside the gene matches: 5. CDR3 size: 13 residues. The germline CDR1 and CDR2 sequences are SGHRS and YFSETQ. CDR3 sequence reads: CASRSTSGETQYF. DNA of the CDR3: TGCGCCAGCAGGTCCACTAGCGGTGAGACCCAGTACTTC.

The rearrangement links TRBV21-1 to TRBJ2-1; the D call of TRBD2 is as the table states it, not checked on the DNA. TRBV21-1 is a documented pseudogene. The CDR3 spans 16 residues. The CDR3 DNA reads TGTGCCAGCTCCGAAGGGAGGCTAGCGGAGGACAATGAGCAGTTCTTC. The encoded protein is CASSEGRLAEDNEQFF.

This clone was found once. The chain has TRBV28 and TRBJ1-4, with TRBD1 matching over 9 bases. J lost 5 bases, V lost 4 bases, and 5 bases had no gene match. CDR1 MDHEN and CDR2 SYDVKM come from the germline V gene. This CDR3 is built from 15 residues. CDR3 bases: TGTGCCAGCAGTTCCTACAGGGGGCTAAATGAAAAACTGTTTTTT. Translated: CASSSYRGLNEKLFF.

This chain uses TRBV24-1 with TRBJ2-2; D is perhaps TRBD1 (5 bases). V was cut by 7 bases and J by 0 bases, with 11 bases left in between. Germline V gene lookup returns CDR1 KGHDR and CDR2 SFDVKD. The CDR3 consists of 15 residues. The CDR3 spells CATRGPGANTGELFF. The CDR3 DNA follows: TGTGCCACCAGGGGGCCCGGCGCGAACACCGGGGAGCTGTTTTTT.

The chain combines TRBV5-1 with TRBJ2-3; 10 nucleotides line up with TRBD2. CDR1 is SGHRS, CDR2 YFSETQ, per germline. The ends lost 4 bases at V and 10 bases at J; junction bases unmatched: 18. CDR3 length equals 17 residues. The CDR3 region is CASSRGGLAEGGGAQYF. CDR3 DNA sequence: TGCGCCAGCAGCCGAGGCGGACTAGCGGAGGGTGGAGGGGCGCAGTATTTT.

The table lists this clone with a count of one. CDR3 amino acids: CASGQANYGYTF. Written as DNA, the CDR3 is TGCGCCAGCGGACAGGCCAACTATGGCTACACCTTC. The chain joins TRBV5-1 to TRBJ1-2; 7 nucleotides align to TRBD1. The trim removed 7 bases at V and 2 bases at J, leaving 2 bases unmatched. Germline CDR1 is SGHRS and CDR2 is YFSETQ. The CDR3 is 12 amino acids.

The V gene is TRBV10-1, the J gene TRBJ1-6, with 7 bases aligning to TRBD1. V was pared by 3 bases and J by 8 bases, with 4 bases of the junction left unmatched. The CDR3 consists of 14 residues. Germline V gene sequence: CDR1 WNHNN, CDR2 SYGVQD (reference sequence). In DNA, the CDR3 is TGCGCCAGCAGTGACGGGGACAGCTATTCACCCCTCCACTTT. Translated, it gives CASSDGDSYSPLHF.

The rearrangement uses TRBV7-2 and TRBJ2-3; no reliable D call. The germline V gene has CDR1 SGHTA and CDR2 FQGNSA. The CDR3 covers 13 residues. Between the trimmed V and J ends, which lost 4 bases and 5 bases, there was a span of 10 bases. DNA of the CDR3: TGTGCCAGCAGCTGGAGAGGAGAAGATACGCAGTATTTT. Amino acid sequence: CASSWRGEDTQYF. The entire variable domain, with the rest obtained from reference TRBV7-2 and TRBJ2-3, is as follows: GAGVSQSPSNKVTEKGKDVELRCDPISGHTALYWYRQSLGQGLEFLIYFQGNSAPDKSGLPSDRFSAERTGGSVSTLTIQRTQQEDSAVYLCASSWRGEDTQYFGPGTRLTVL.

The rearrangement uses TRBV7-8 and TRBJ1-4, with D maybe TRBD1 (6 bases). The V and J ends lost 3 bases and 8 bases respectively, with 16 bases between them. Germline V gene lookup returns CDR1 SGHVS and CDR2 FQNEAQ. The CDR3 contains 15 residues. This CDR3 is CASSFSPRGHEKLFF. CDR3 sequence (DNA): TGTGCCAGCAGCTTTTCTCCCAGGGGTCACGAAAAACTGTTTTTT.

J is TRBJ2-7 and V is TRBV6-5, with 8 bases identical to TRBD1. Per the germline V gene, CDR1 is MNHEY and CDR2 is SVGAGI. The CDR3 consists of 15 residues. With 5 bases clipped from V and 5 bases from J, the junction kept 11 bases outside the gene matches. CDR3 loop: CASSTRGRGPHEQYF. The DNA for the CDR3 is TGTGCCAGCAGTACTCGAGGCAGGGGGCCCCACGAGCAGTACTTC.

The gene calls are TRBV4-1 and TRBJ2-1; 9 bases match TRBD2. Germline trimming cut 2 bases from V and 9 bases from J; bases unmatched to any gene: 11. The length of the CDR3 is 16 residues. Germline loops: CDR1 MGHRA, CDR2 YSYEKL. The CDR3 sequence: CASSQILAGSQVEQFF. The CDR3 DNA reads TGCGCCAGCAGCCAAATACTAGCGGGTAGTCAGGTTGAGCAGTTCTTC.

This chain joins TRBV7-6 and TRBJ1-6; TRBD1 matches at 10 bases. There are 15 residues in the CDR3. The ends lost 5 bases at V and 7 bases at J; junction bases unmatched: 5. Germline V CDR1 and CDR2: SGHVS, FNYEAQ. The CDR3 sequence: CASSLETGGNSPLHF. The CDR3, as DNA: TGTGCCAGCAGCCTCGAGACAGGGGGCAATTCACCCCTCCACTTT.

The genes are TRBV19 and TRBJ1-5; perhaps TRBD1 as D (6 bases). Germline values: CDR1 LNHDA, CDR2 SQIVND (reference sequence). The CDR3 is 17 residues long. The V and J ends lost 0 bases and 5 bases respectively, with 17 bases between them. The CDR3 protein is CASSIDLTGRGYQPQHF. For the CDR3, the DNA is TGTGCCAGTAGTATAGATTTAACAGGGCGGGGGTATCAGCCCCAGCATTTT.

J is TRBJ2-7 and V is TRBV7-9; TRBD1 might be the D (6 bases). V was trimmed by 3 bases and J by 2 bases, leaving 14 bases between them. The germline CDR1 and CDR2 sequences are SEHNR and FQNEAQ (reference sequence). The CDR3 spans 15 residues. The chain's CDR3 is CASSLLGQPTYEQYF. DNA of the CDR3: TGTGCCAGCAGCTTGCTAGGACAGCCGACCTACGAGCAGTACTTC.

V usage is TRBV7-6 and J usage is TRBJ2-1; 10 bases are shared with TRBD1. CDR3 length: 14 residues. Germline V gene sequence: CDR1 SGHVS, CDR2 FNYEAQ. V lost 5 bases to trimming and J lost 7 bases; unmatched junction nucleotides: 5. The CDR3 spells CASSPRTGGNEQFF. The DNA for the CDR3 is TGTGCCAGCAGCCCTCGGACAGGGGGAAATGAGCAGTTCTTC. Filled out from reference TRBV7-6 and TRBJ2-1, the complete variable domain reads GAGVSQSPRYKVTKRGQDVALRCDPISGHVSLYWYRQALGQGPEFLTYFNYEAQQDKSGLPNDRFSAERPEGSISTLTIQRTEQRDSAMYRCASSPRTGGNEQFFGPGTRLTVL.

V is TRBV24-1 and J is TRBJ2-3, with a weak D call TRBD2 (5 bases). This CDR3 spans 15 amino acids. The germline CDR1 and CDR2 sequences are KGHDR and SFDVKD. Trimming shortened V by 1 base and J by 4 bases, and 11 bases separated the two germline ends. The CDR3 region is CATSDLGGSPDTQYF. The DNA for the CDR3 is TGTGCCACCAGTGATTTAGGAGGTAGCCCAGATACGCAGTATTTT.

J is TRBJ1-2 and V is TRBV2; 7 bases agree with TRBD1. Trimming at V came to 7 bases and at J to 5 bases, leaving 10 bases not matched to a gene. The CDR3 totals 14 residues. Germline CDR1 and CDR2: SNHLY and FYNNEI. The CDR3 protein is CASTQNRGLYGYTF. CDR3 DNA: TGTGCCAGCACCCAGAACAGGGGCCTATATGGCTACACCTTC.

The chain's CDR3 is CASGDSSGYGYTF. In nucleotides, the CDR3 is TGTGCCAGCGGGGACAGCTCTGGCTATGGCTACACCTTC. V is TRBV6-5 and J is TRBJ1-2, with 7 bases aligning to TRBD1. The CDR3 consists of 13 residues. Germline loops: CDR1 MNHEY, CDR2 SVGAGI. The V and J ends lost 8 bases and 4 bases, in that order; junction bases with no gene match: 7.

The chain is built from TRBV24-1 and TRBJ2-6; TRBD1 agrees at 7 bases. This CDR3 has 17 amino acids. CDR1 KGHDR and CDR2 SFDVKD come from the germline V gene. V trimming: 4 bases; J trimming: 0 bases; junction bases outside the gene matches: 5. The CDR3 spells CATSESGQNSGANVLTF. CDR3 coding DNA: TGTGCCACCAGTGAATCGGGACAGAACTCTGGGGCCAACGTCCTGACTTTC.

The V gene is TRBV6-4, the J gene TRBJ1-2; perhaps TRBD1 as D (5 bases). V shed 4 bases and J shed 5 bases, with 17 bases lying between them. In germline, CDR1 is MRHNA, CDR2 SNTAGT. The CDR3 extends over 15 amino acids. CDR3 sequence reads: CASSATGGGGYGYTF. Written as DNA, the CDR3 is TGTGCCAGCAGTGCTACCGGTGGGGGAGGGTATGGCTACACCTTC.

Only a few counts were recorded for this clone. The chain uses TRBV6-5 and TRBJ1-1, with D hard to call. Germline CDR1 reads MNHEY; CDR2 reads SVGAGI. The ends were cut back, 0 bases at V and 1 base at J, with 6 bases in the middle. The CDR3 loop spans 14 amino acids. The CDR3 DNA sequence: TGTGCCAGCAGTTACTCGGAGGGGAACACTGAAGCTTTCTTT. Protein: CASSYSEGNTEAFF.

This chain links TRBV9 with TRBJ2-1; 8 nucleotides match TRBD2. This CDR3 region has 17 residues. Germline lookup yields CDR1 SGDLS and CDR2 YYNGEE. Losses at the gene ends were 3 bases for V and 0 bases for J; bases not matched to a gene: 8. The chain's CDR3 is CASSASAAGGSYNEQFF. In nucleotides, the CDR3 is TGTGCCAGCAGCGCCTCGGCTGCGGGAGGCTCCTACAATGAGCAGTTCTTC.

The chain uses TRBV27 and TRBJ2-1; 12 nucleotides align to TRBD1. This CDR3 region has 17 residues. The J segment lost 3 bases and the V segment lost 6 bases, leaving 9 bases of the junction unmatched. From germline, CDR1 is MNHEY and CDR2 SMNVEV (reference sequence). CDR3: CASSPQGTGGLYNEQFF. CDR3 in DNA: TGTGCCAGCAGCCCCCAGGGGACAGGGGGCCTCTACAATGAGCAGTTCTTC.

This clone was seen once. In DNA form, the CDR3 reads TGTGCCAGCAGAAAAGGACAGGGGGCTTATCAGCCCCAGCATTTT. As protein: CASRKGQGAYQPQHF. The rearrangement links TRBV6-5 to TRBJ1-5; 11 bases are a match to TRBD1. Germline values: CDR1 MNHEY, CDR2 SVGAGI. The CDR3 is 15 residues long. J lost 5 bases, V lost 6 bases, and 6 bases had no gene match.